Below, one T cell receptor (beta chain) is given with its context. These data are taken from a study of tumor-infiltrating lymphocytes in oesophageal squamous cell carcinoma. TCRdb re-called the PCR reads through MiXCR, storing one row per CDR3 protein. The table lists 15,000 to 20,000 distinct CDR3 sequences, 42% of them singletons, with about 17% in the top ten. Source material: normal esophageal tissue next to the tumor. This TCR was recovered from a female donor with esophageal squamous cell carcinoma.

CDR3 in amino acids: CASSVSGRIDTQYF. The CDR3 region has the DNA TGTGCCAGCAGTGTTAGCGGGAGGATAGATACGCAGTATTTT. The chain combines TRBV6-5 with TRBJ2-3; 10 nucleotides align to TRBD2. The CDR3 contains 14 residues. Germline values: CDR1 MNHEY, CDR2 SVGAGI. Germline trimming cut 5 bases from V and 5 bases from J; bases unmatched to any gene: 4.